This entry concerns a single T cell receptor (beta chain). Antigen unknown. V shed 6 bases, J shed 0 bases, and the junction held 8 bases outside the gene matches. The germline V gene has CDR1 WSHSY and CDR2 SAAADI. The CDR3 is made up of 15 amino acids. This entry belongs to a study of cytomegalovirus exposure and HLA in healthy donors. The PCR ran on 60 Vbeta and 13 Jbeta primers. Original processing notes: About 11 million of about 88 million unique TCR beta chains were shared, per a later count. The method was immunoSEQ multiplex PCR; TCRdb's version includes in-frame clones alone and lacks a portion of them. V and J calls and clone size are copied from that table; D and trimming were computed from the DNA. The sample has approximately 270,000 clones, 80% seen once. Whole-study findings and limits: The majority of CMV-associated TCR beta chains were reported as apparently HLA-restricted in a later analysis. TCR beta V- and J-gene trimming was later associated with a missense DCLRE1C variant.

This chain links TRBV10-2 with TRBJ2-7; 7 bases are a match to TRBD1. What was sequenced was PBMCs. The TCR sequence derives from a girl aged 2-10 years in good health and CMV-seronegative. CDR3 sequence: CASSNRDSASYEQYF. CDR3 in DNA: TGCGCCAGCAGCAACCGGGACAGTGCCTCCTACGAGCAGTACTTC.